The clone carrying this T cell receptor beta chain was found a few times. The antigen is unknown. Quantitative molecular-barcoded 5'-RACE generated the TCR beta libraries. TCRdb fed the 5' RACE reads into MiXCR, producing one record per CDR3 protein. The sample gives a few hundred thousand distinct CDR3 sequences, 18% of which show up once; around a third is in the top ten. The sample originates from a study of CD8 T cells in ankylosing spondylitis. Whole-study results and caveats: In ankylosing spondylitis patients, matched synovial fluid reportedly showed significant enrichment of disease-linked clones. A subset of motif variants has previously been described in the synovial fluid and blood of reactive arthritis.

The CDR3 has 16 residues. V dropped 0 bases and J dropped 3; count of bases not matched to a gene: 6. Looked up from germline, CDR1 is LGHNA and CDR2 is YSLEER. Material for sequencing was blood, either unsorted or a sorted T cell fraction (not recorded which). The chain employs TRBV4-3 and TRBJ2-7, with 9 bases fitting TRBD2. This TCR derives from a male donor with ankylosing spondylitis or in good health (not recorded which). CDR3 nucleotides: TGCGCCAGCAGCCAAGATCACGGACTAGCGATCTACGAGCAGTACTTC. Amino acids: CASSQDHGLAIYEQYF.